This T cell receptor beta chain was captured in a study of shared clonotypes between healthy human individuals. Study results and caveats: Tissues were not sampled, only blood, and their repertoires likely differ.

Produced via immunoSEQ multiplex PCR; TCRdb's table is partial and in-frame only. The sample comprises about 490,000 clones, almost 80% of which are singletons, and approximately 12% rests with the top ten. For this clone: Its antigen is unidentified.

Germline V gene data show CDR1 as SGHAT and CDR2 as FQNNGV. This CDR3 region has 15 residues. Trimming removed 1 base from V and 4 bases from J, with 13 bases in between. Every donor, a Caucasian adult, lived in Nashville, Tennessee. This chain connects TRBV11-2 to TRBJ1-1, with a possible D match to TRBD1 (5 bases). The specimen sequenced was PBMCs. This clonotype was obtained from a woman aged 40-49 years in good health. Some clones in this sample may be carry-over from other donors' samples. The DNA of the CDR3 is TGTGCCAGCAGCTTAGCTGGCAGGGAGGGCACTGAAGCTTTCTTT. Its protein product is CASSLAGREGTEAFF. Full variable domain (missing parts from reference TRBV11-2 and TRBJ1-1): EAGVAQSPRYKIIEKRQSVAFWCNPISGHATLYWYQQILGQGPKLLIQFQNNGVVDDSQLPKDRFSAERLKGVDSTLKIQPAKLEDSAVYLCASSLAGREGTEAFFGQGTRLTVV.